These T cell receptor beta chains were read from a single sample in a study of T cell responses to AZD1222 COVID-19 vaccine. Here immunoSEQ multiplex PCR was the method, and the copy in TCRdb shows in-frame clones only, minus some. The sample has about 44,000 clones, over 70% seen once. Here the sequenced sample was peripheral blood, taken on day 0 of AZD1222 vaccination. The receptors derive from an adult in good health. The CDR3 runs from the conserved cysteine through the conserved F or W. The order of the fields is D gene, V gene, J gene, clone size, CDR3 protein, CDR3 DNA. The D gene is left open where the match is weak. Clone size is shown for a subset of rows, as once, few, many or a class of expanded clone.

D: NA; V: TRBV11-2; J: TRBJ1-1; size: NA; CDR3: CASSPMLGLDTEAFF; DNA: TGTGCCAGCAGCCCAATGCTCGGCCTCGACACTGAAGCTTTCTTT
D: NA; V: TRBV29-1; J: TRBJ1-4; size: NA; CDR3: CSVVLAEKLFF; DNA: TGCAGCGTTGTTCTTGCTGAAAAACTGTTTTTT
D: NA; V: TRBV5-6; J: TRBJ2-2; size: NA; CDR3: CASTRQGELFF; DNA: TGTGCCAGCACCCGGCAGGGGGAGCTGTTTTTT
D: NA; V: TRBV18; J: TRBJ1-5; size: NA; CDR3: CASSPDKNQPQHF; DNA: TGTGCCAGCTCACCCGACAAAAATCAGCCCCAGCATTTT
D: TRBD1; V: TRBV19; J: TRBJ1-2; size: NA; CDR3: CASTGQGGGGYTF; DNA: TGTGCCAGTACTGGACAGGGTGGTGGAGGCTACACCTTC
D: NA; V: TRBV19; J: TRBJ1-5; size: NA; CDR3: CASRQSNQPQHF; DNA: TGTGCCAGTAGACAGTCCAATCAGCCCCAGCATTTT
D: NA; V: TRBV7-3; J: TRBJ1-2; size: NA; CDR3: CASSLGPRYGYTF; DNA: TGTGCCAGCAGCTTAGGGCCGAGATATGGCTACACCTTC
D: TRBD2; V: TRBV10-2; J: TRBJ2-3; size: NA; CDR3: CASSESAGRAKTQYF; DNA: TGCGCCAGCAGTGAGTCGGCAGGGAGGGCTAAGACGCAGTATTTT
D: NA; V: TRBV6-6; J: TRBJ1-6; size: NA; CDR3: CASSRARGLGYDSPLHF; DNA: TGTGCCAGCAGTCGCGCCAGGGGATTGGGGTATGATTCACCCCTCCACTTT
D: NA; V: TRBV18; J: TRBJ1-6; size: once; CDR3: CASSPRVGDNSPLHF; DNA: TGTGCCAGCTCACCACGAGTAGGGGACAATTCACCCCTCCACTTT
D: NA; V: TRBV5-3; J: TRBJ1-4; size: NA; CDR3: CARSPRRDQLGEKLFF; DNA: TGTGCCAGAAGCCCGCGTAGAGATCAATTAGGTGAAAAACTGTTTTTT
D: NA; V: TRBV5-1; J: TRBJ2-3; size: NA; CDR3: CASSSGSRLLEDTQYF; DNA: TGCGCCAGCAGCAGCGGGTCGCGCCTCCTTGAAGATACGCAGTATTTT
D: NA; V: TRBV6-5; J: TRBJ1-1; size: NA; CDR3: CASGTNRPLFF; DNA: TGTGCCAGCGGTACGAACAGGCCCCTTTTCTTT
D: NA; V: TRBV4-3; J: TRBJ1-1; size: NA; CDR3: CASSHFDGEVAFF; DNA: TGCGCCAGCAGCCACTTCGACGGGGAGGTCGCTTTCTTT
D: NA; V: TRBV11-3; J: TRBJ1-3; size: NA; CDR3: CASSARDGQGNTIYF; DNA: TGTGCCAGCAGCGCCCGGGACGGCCAAGGAAACACCATATATTTT
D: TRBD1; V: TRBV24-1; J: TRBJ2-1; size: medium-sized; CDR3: CATGTGVSDEQFF; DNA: TGTGCCACCGGGACAGGGGTGTCCGATGAGCAGTTCTTC
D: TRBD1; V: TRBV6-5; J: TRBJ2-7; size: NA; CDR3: CASSYSIEGAYEQYF; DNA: TGTGCCAGCAGTTACTCGATCGAGGGGGCTTACGAGCAGTACTTC
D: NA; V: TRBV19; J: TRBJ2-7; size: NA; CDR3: CASSWSRDILGEQYF; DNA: TGTGCCAGTAGTTGGTCCCGGGACATTCTGGGGGAGCAGTACTTC
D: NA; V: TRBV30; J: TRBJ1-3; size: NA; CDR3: CAWSVRGGHTIYF; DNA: TGTGCCTGGAGTGTAAGGGGTGGGCACACCATATATTTT
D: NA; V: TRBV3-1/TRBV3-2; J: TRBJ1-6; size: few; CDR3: CASSQNERALHF; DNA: TGTGCCAGCAGCCAAAACGAGAGGGCCCTCCACTTT
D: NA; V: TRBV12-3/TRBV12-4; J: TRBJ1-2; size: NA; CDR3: CASSMAVAYGYTF; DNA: TGTGCCAGCAGTATGGCCGTCGCCTATGGCTACACCTTC
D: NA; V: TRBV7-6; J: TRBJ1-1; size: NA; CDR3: CASSLGGGSVNTEAFF; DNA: TGTGCCAGCAGCTTAGGTGGAGGGTCCGTGAACACTGAAGCTTTCTTT
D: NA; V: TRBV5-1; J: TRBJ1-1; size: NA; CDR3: CASSLGDGRTEAFF; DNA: TGCGCCAGCAGCTTGGGGGACGGAAGGACTGAAGCTTTCTTT
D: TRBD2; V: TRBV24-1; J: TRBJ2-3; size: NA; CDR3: CATSGRLAGNTDTQYF; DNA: TGTGCCACCAGTGGCAGACTAGCGGGGAACACAGATACGCAGTATTTT
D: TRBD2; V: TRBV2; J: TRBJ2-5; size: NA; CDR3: CASSGGTSGVETQYF; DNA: TGTGCCAGCAGCGGAGGGACTAGCGGGGTTGAGACCCAGTACTTC
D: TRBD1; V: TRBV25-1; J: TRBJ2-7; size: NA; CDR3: CASSEGQGAREQYF; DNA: TGTGCCAGCAGTGAGGGACAGGGGGCAAGAGAGCAGTACTTC
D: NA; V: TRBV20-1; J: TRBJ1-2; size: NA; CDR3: CSAKWNYGYTF; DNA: TGCAGTGCTAAGTGGAACTATGGCTACACCTTC
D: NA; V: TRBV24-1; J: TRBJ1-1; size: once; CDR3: CATSVTGSTEAFF; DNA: TGTGCCACCAGTGTCACAGGGTCTACTGAAGCTTTCTTT
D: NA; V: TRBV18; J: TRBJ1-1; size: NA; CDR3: CASSPASPRMNTEAFF; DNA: TGTGCCAGCTCACCAGCGTCACCCAGGATGAACACTGAAGCTTTCTTT
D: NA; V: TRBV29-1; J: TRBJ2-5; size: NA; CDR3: CSVGGLGETQYF; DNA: TGCAGCGTTGGGGGGCTGGGAGAGACCCAGTACTTC
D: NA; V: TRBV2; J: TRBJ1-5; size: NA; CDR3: CASSRDTSNQPQHF; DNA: TGTGCCAGCAGTAGGGATACTAGCAATCAGCCCCAGCATTTT
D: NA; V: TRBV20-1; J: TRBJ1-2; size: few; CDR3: CSAGLWGYTF; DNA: TGCAGTGCAGGGTTGTGGGGCTACACCTTC